One sample yielded the 5 T cell receptor beta chains listed below, sequenced in a study of blood T cells in healthy people across ages. Combining a sample-barcoded 5' primer with a J-beta primer mix, a second PCR ran for 7 to 11 cycles. TCRdb reanalysed the 5' RACE reads using MiXCR and keeps one entry per CDR3 protein. Altogether hundreds of thousands of distinct CDR3 sequences are present, just under 25% being singletons, with the ten largest covering 9.4%. These same records also appear under a second study, on T cells of mothers and their children.

Sequencing input: blood. Receptor source: a boy aged 10-17 years in good health.

The J gene is TRBJ1-5, the V gene TRBV27, with D unresolved. Trimming pared 2 bases from V and 4 bases from J, leaving 9 bases between. The CDR3 totals 14 residues. Germline V gene data show CDR1 as MNHEY and CDR2 as SMNVEV (reference sequence). CDR3 in DNA: TGTGCCAGCAGTTTAAGGGCTGCAAATCAGCCCCAGCATTTT. It encodes CASSLRAANQPQHF.

Only a few counts were recorded for this clonotype. V gene TRBV11-2 combines with J gene TRBJ1-1, with D unclear. The CDR3 is 18 amino acids. CDR1 is SGHAT, CDR2 FQNNGV, per germline. The ends were cut back, 3 bases at V and 1 base at J, with 21 bases in the middle. CDR3 region: CASSFIGFHRVPNTEAFF. Written as DNA, the CDR3 is TGTGCCAGCAGCTTTATTGGGTTTCACCGGGTCCCGAACACTGAAGCTTTCTTT.

Points on this clonotype: A read error may produce the germline difference seen at one junction end. This chain connects TRBV28 to TRBJ2-6; D unresolved. CDR1 is MDHEN, CDR2 SYDVKM, per germline. The CDR3 extends over 16 amino acids. The DNA of the CDR3 is TGTACCAGCAGTTTTTTACCGTCCTCTGGGGCCAACGTCCTGACTTTC. Protein sequence: CTSSFLPSSGANVLTF.

Only a few counts were recorded for this clonotype. V is TRBV12-3 or TRBV12-4 and J is TRBJ2-7; D might be TRBD1 (5 bases). The CDR3 totals 18 residues. V shed 7 bases and J shed 5 bases, with 30 bases lying between them. Written as DNA, the CDR3 is TGTGCCAGCATCCCATCGACAGTGCCCTCCTCTATATGCGACGAGCAGTACTTC. Translating gives CASIPSTVPSSICDEQYF.

On this clonotype: The germline gene is not matched at one end of the junction; a read error may be the cause. DNA of the CDR3: TGTGCCTGCAGCACCGGACTAGCGGGTGGCGAGGAGCAGTTCTTC. It encodes CACSTGLAGGEEQFF. The chain carries TRBV7-9 and TRBJ2-1; TRBD2 matches 11 bases. Germline CDR1 SEHNR, CDR2 FQNEAQ (reference sequence). There are 15 residues in the CDR3.